This paragraph reports one T cell receptor (beta chain). This specimen comes from a study of blood T cells in healthy people across ages. Through a sample-barcoded 5' primer and a J-beta primer mix, a second PCR was run for roughly 7 to 12 cycles. Paired-end reads containing CDR3 totaled no fewer than 2.5 million for each sample. TCRdb reanalysed the 5' RACE reads using MiXCR and keeps one entry per CDR3 protein. The sample has some 900,000 distinct CDR3 sequences; about 28% are singletons. Sequenced sample: blood. This receptor was obtained from a woman at least 80 years old in good health.

CDR3 loop: CASSPPTGMNTEAFF. CDR3 in DNA: TGCGCCAGCAGCCCCCCGACAGGTATGAACACTGAAGCTTTCTTT. The chain uses TRBV5-1 and TRBJ1-1; weak D call: TRBD1 (6 bases). Trimming pared 4 bases from V and 0 bases from J, leaving 13 bases between. Germline V gene data show CDR1 as SGHRS and CDR2 as YFSETQ. The CDR3 is 15 amino acids.